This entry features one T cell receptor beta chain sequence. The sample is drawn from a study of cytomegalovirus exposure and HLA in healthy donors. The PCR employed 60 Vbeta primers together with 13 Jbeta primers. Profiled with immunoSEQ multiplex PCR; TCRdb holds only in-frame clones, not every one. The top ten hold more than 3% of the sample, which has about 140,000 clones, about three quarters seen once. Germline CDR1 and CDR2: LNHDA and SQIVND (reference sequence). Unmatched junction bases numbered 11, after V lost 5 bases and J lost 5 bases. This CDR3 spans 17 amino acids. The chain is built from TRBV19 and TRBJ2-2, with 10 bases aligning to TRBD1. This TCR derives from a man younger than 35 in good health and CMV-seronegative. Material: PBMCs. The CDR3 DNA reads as TGTGCCAGTAGTTCTTCTCCGGGACAGGGGAGGACCGGGGAGCTGTTTTTT. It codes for CASSSSPGQGRTGELFF.